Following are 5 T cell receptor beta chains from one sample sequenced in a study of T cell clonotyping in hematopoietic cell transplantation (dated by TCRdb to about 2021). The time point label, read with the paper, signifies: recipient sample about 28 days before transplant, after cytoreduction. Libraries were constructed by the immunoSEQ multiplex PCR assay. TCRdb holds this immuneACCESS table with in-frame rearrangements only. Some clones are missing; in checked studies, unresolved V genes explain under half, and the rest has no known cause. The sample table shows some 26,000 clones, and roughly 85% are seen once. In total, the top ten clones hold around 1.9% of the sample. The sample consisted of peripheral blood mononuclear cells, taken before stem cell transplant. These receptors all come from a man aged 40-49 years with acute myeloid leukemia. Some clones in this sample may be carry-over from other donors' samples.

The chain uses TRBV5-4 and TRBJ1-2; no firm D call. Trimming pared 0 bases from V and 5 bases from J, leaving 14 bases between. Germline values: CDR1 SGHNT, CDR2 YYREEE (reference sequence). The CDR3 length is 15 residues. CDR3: CASSLGFAGVYGYTF. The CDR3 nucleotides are TGTGCCAGCAGCTTGGGGTTCGCAGGAGTTTATGGCTACACCTTC. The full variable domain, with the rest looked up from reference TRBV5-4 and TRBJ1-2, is ETGVTQSPTHLIKTRGQQVTLRCSSQSGHNTVSWYQQALGQGPQFIFQYYREEENGRGNFPPRFSGLQFPNYSSELNVNALELDDSALYLCASSLGFAGVYGYTFGSGTRLTVV.

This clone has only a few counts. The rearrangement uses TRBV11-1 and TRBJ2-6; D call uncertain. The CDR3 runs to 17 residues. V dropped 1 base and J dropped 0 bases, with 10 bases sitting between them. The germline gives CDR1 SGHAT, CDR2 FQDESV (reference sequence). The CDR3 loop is CASSLDPSPSGANVLTF. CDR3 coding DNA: TGTGCCAGCAGCTTAGATCCCTCACCCTCTGGGGCCAACGTCCTGACTTTC.

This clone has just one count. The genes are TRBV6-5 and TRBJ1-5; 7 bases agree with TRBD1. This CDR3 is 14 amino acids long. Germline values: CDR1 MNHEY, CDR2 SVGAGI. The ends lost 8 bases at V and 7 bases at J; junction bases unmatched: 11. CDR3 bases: TGTGCCAGCGGGACAGCCACAATGGGCCAGCCCCAGCATTTT. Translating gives CASGTATMGQPQHF.

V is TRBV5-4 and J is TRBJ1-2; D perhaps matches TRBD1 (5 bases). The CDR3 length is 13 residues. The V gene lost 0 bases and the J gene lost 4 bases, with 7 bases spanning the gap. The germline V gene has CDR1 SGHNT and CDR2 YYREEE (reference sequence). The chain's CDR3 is CASSLEGAYGYTF. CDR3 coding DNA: TGTGCCAGCAGCTTGGAAGGGGCCTATGGCTACACCTTC.

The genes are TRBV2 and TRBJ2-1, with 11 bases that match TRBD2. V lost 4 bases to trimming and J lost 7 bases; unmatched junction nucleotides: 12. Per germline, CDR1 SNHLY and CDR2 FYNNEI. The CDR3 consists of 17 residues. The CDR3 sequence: CASSALAGGTGGNEQFF. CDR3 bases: TGTGCCAGCAGTGCTCTAGCGGGGGGAACAGGGGGGAATGAGCAGTTCTTC.